This T cell receptor beta chain was profiled in a study of response to subunit inactivated influenza vaccine. Study findings and constraints: There was a suggestion from the authors that each seasonal influenza vaccination recruits few new T cells.

This clonotype was seen at least ten times. Its antigen is undetermined. One end of the junction is discordant with germline, which a read error may explain. TCRdb re-called the RT-PCR reads through MiXCR, storing one row per CDR3 protein. The sample includes roughly 760,000 distinct CDR3 sequences, 21% of them seen just once. The CDR3 spans 15 residues. The TCR sequence derives from a man over 45 who received an inactivated influenza vaccine. This chain connects TRBV12-3 or TRBV12-4 to TRBJ2-7; 12 bases are a match to TRBD1. This material consisted of PBMCs from blood, taken 5 days after vaccination. The CDR3 coding sequence is TGCGCCAGCAGCCTGGGGACAGGGGGCATCTACGAGCAGTACTTC. It specifies CASSLGTGGIYEQYF.